Presented here are 22 T cell receptor beta chains from one specimen sequenced in a study of shared clonotypes between healthy human individuals. Using immunoSEQ multiplex PCR, the repertoire was profiled, and TCRdb retains in-frame clones only, with some absent. The sample carries approximately 1.4 million clones, 98% recorded once. Sequenced: naive CD4+ T cells sorted from blood. Subset in this sample: CD45RA+ positively selected. Source of these receptors: a man aged 25-45 years in good health.

This chain connects TRBV19 to TRBJ1-2, with a weak D call TRBD1 (5 bases). Trimming removed 10 bases at V and 0 bases at J, with 9 bases between. Germline CDR1 reads LNHDA; CDR2 reads SQIVND (reference sequence). The CDR3 length is 12 residues. The CDR3 sequence: CAKGRANYGYTF. The CDR3, as DNA: TGTGCCAAGGGACGGGCTAACTATGGCTACACCTTC.

J is TRBJ2-7 and V is TRBV5-1, with 10 bases matching TRBD1. There are 14 residues in the CDR3. Trimming took 2 bases from V and 5 from J; bases not matched to a gene: 4. Germline loops: CDR1 SGHRS, CDR2 YFSETQ. The CDR3 bases are TGCGCCAGCAGCTTAGGGACAGGGGCCGACGAGCAGTACTTC. Translating it yields CASSLGTGADEQYF.

This chain connects TRBV29-1 to TRBJ1-1; D gene ambiguous. CDR3 length equals 13 residues. Germline CDR1 and CDR2: SQVTM and ANQGSEA. Trimming stripped 2 bases from V and 7 bases from J, with 14 bases between. The CDR3 bases are TGCAGCGTTGAACTCTCCGCACCCAATGAAGCTTTCTTT. Translation gives CSVELSAPNEAFF.

V gene TRBV7-2 combines with J gene TRBJ2-4; D may be TRBD1 (5 bases). Germline V gives CDR1 SGHTA, CDR2 FQGNSA. There are 17 residues in the CDR3. With 5 bases removed from V and 0 bases from J, the gap between germline ends came to 17 bases. In DNA, the CDR3 is TGTGCCAGCAGCACTTGGATATCAGGGCTAGCCAAAAACATTCAGTACTTC. This codes for CASSTWISGLAKNIQYF.

V gene TRBV14 combines with J gene TRBJ2-4; maybe TRBD1 (5 bases). This CDR3 comprises 14 residues. Germline CDR1 and CDR2: SGHDN and FVKESK. Trimming stripped 0 bases from V and 8 bases from J, with 11 bases between. CDR3 DNA: TGTGCCAGCAGCCAAGATCGGCCCAGGGACATTCAGTACTTC. Translated, it gives CASSQDRPRDIQYF.

The chain employs TRBV5-1 and TRBJ2-2; no clear D. Germline CDR1 SGHRS, CDR2 YFSETQ. V was clipped by 3 bases and J by 5 bases, with 11 bases between them. CDR3 length: 14 amino acids. CDR3 nucleotide sequence: TGCGCCAGCAGCTCAACTTTCACTACCGGGGAGCTGTTTTTT. This gives the protein CASSSTFTTGELFF.

The rearrangement uses TRBV28 and TRBJ1-3; no reliable D call. Trimming removed 4 bases from V and 2 bases from J, with 12 bases in between. Looked up from germline, CDR1 is MDHEN and CDR2 is SYDVKM. The CDR3 has 15 amino acids. The CDR3, as DNA: TGTGCCAGCAGTTCAACACACCCGACTGGAAACACCATATATTTT. Its translation: CASSSTHPTGNTIYF.

V usage is TRBV28 and J usage is TRBJ1-5; D uncertain. The CDR3 covers 14 residues. The V gene lost 3 bases and the J gene lost 3 bases, with 9 bases spanning the gap. CDR1 and CDR2 from the germline V gene are MDHEN and SYDVKM. The CDR3, as DNA: TGTGCCAGCAGTTTTTTGGGCGACAATCAGCCCCAGCATTTT. Protein product: CASSFLGDNQPQHF.

Points on this clone: Other DNA sequences from this sample encode an identical CDR3 as well. The chain couples TRBV11-2 to TRBJ1-2; D not resolved. There are 13 residues in the CDR3. The V gene's germline CDR1 is SGHAT and CDR2 FQNNGV. V gave up 1 base and J gave up 4 bases, with 7 bases separating them. CDR3 in DNA: TGTGCCAGCAGCTTAGCCGGTTCCTATGGCTACACCTTC. Translating it yields CASSLAGSYGYTF.

This chain links TRBV14 with TRBJ2-2; 10 bases match TRBD2. Germline V lookup: CDR1 SGHDN, CDR2 FVKESK. The CDR3 loop spans 20 amino acids. The ends lost 0 bases at V and 5 bases at J; junction bases unmatched: 15. CDR3 sequence reads: CASSQESSREREGRTGELFF. The CDR3 nucleotides read TGTGCCAGCAGCCAAGAGTCCTCCAGGGAGCGGGAGGGCCGGACCGGGGAGCTGTTTTTT.

This clone was seen a few times. V usage is TRBV7-2 and J usage is TRBJ2-3; no definite D call. CDR1 and CDR2 (germline): SGHTA, FQGNSA. The CDR3 totals 11 residues. V lost 5 bases and J 2 bases, leaving 2 bases between the germline ends. The DNA for the CDR3 is TGTGCCAGCAGCGTCACAGATACGCAGTATTTT. It encodes CASSVTDTQYF.

The chain uses TRBV5-1 and TRBJ2-2; D is undetermined. Trimming stripped 2 bases from V and 2 bases from J, with 13 bases between. The CDR3 contains 16 residues. Looked up from germline, CDR1 is SGHRS and CDR2 is YFSETQ. CDR3: CASSLVASVNTGELFF. The CDR3 DNA reads as TGCGCCAGCAGCTTAGTGGCCAGCGTTAACACCGGGGAGCTGTTTTTT. Combining the CDR3 with reference TRBV5-1 and TRBJ2-2 gives the whole variable domain KAGVTQTPRYLIKTRGQQVTLSCSPISGHRSVSWYQQTPGQGLQFLFEYFSETQRNKGNFPGRFSGRQFSNSRSEMNVSTLELGDSALYLCASSLVASVNTGELFFGEGSRLTVL.

The J gene is TRBJ2-7, the V gene TRBV19; TRBD2 might be the D (6 bases). This CDR3 is built from 15 residues. Germline values: CDR1 LNHDA, CDR2 SQIVND (reference sequence). Trimming took 3 bases from V and 0 from J, leaving 12 bases between them. The CDR3 region has the DNA TGTGCCAGTAGTATCACTAGCAGCTTCTCCTACGAGCAGTACTTC. Protein product: CASSITSSFSYEQYF. Drawing the rest from reference TRBV19 and TRBJ2-7, the complete variable domain is DGGITQSPKYLFRKEGQNVTLSCEQNLNHDAMYWYRQDPGQGLRLIYYSQIVNDFQKGDIAEGYSVSREKKESFPLTVTSAQKNPTAFYLCASSITSSFSYEQYFGPGTRLTVT.

This chain links TRBV9 with TRBJ1-5, with TRBD1 matching 7 bases. The V gene's germline CDR1 is SGDLS and CDR2 YYNGEE. The CDR3 contains 15 residues. The trim removed 0 bases at V and 5 bases at J, leaving 5 bases unmatched. The CDR3 sequence: CASSVDGQGDQPQHF. The CDR3 DNA follows: TGTGCCAGCAGCGTAGACGGGCAGGGGGATCAGCCCCAGCATTTT.

The V call is TRBV9, the J call TRBJ2-7, with D maybe TRBD2 (6 bases). Deletions cut 2 bases from V and 3 bases from J, with 18 bases between. This CDR3 spans 16 amino acids. The V gene's germline CDR1 is SGDLS and CDR2 YYNGEE. The CDR3 region is CASSVGSASENYEQYF. For the CDR3, the DNA is TGTGCCAGCAGCGTGGGGTCGGCTAGCGAAAACTACGAGCAGTACTTC. Together with reference TRBV9 and TRBJ2-7, the CDR3 gives the full variable domain: DSGVTQTPKHLITATGQRVTLRCSPRSGDLSVYWYQQSLDQGLQFLIQYYNGEERAKGNILERFSAQQFPDLHSELNLSSLELGDSALYFCASSVGSASENYEQYFGPGTRLTVT.

The chain uses TRBV6-1 and TRBJ1-5; no clear D gene. Deletions cut 1 base from V and 1 base from J, with 14 bases between. Germline V gene sequence: CDR1 MNHNS, CDR2 SASEGT. The CDR3 sequence is 17 residues long. The CDR3 sequence: CASSEVGGPASNQPQHF. DNA of the CDR3: TGTGCCAGCAGTGAAGTAGGTGGGCCGGCCAGCAATCAGCCCCAGCATTTT.

This clone came up once. This rearrangement joins TRBV6-4 to TRBJ2-1; D is undetermined. Trimming shortened V by 6 bases and J by 4 bases, and 13 bases separated the two germline ends. The germline gives CDR1 MRHNA, CDR2 SNTAGT. There are 14 residues in the CDR3. As DNA, the CDR3 is TGTGCCAGCAGCCCCTGGGGAAAATACAATGAGCAGTTCTTC. Its protein product is CASSPWGKYNEQFF.

V gene TRBV4-2 combines with J gene TRBJ2-1; possible D gene TRBD2, 6 bases. With 0 bases removed from V and 6 bases from J, the gap between germline ends came to 9 bases. From germline, CDR1 is LGHNA and CDR2 YNFKEQ. There are 14 residues in the CDR3. This CDR3 is CASSQEQLANEQFF. For the CDR3, the DNA is TGTGCCAGCAGCCAAGAACAACTAGCCAATGAGCAGTTCTTC.

V is TRBV13 and J is TRBJ1-1; the match to TRBD1 covers 7 bases. Trimming cost V 2 bases and J 10 bases; bases outside gene matches: 4. The CDR3 length is 12 residues. CDR1 and CDR2 (germline): PRHDT, FYEKMQ (reference sequence). CDR3 protein: CASSLFQGGAFF. The CDR3 nucleotides read TGTGCCAGCAGCTTATTCCAGGGGGGAGCTTTCTTT.

The genes are TRBV11-2 and TRBJ2-7, with TRBD1 matching over 12 bases. Germline loops: CDR1 SGHAT, CDR2 FQNNGV. CDR3 length equals 15 residues. Trimming cost V 0 bases and J 5 bases; bases outside gene matches: 2. This CDR3 reads CASSLDGTGGDEQYF. CDR3 DNA: TGTGCCAGCAGCTTAGATGGGACAGGGGGCGACGAGCAGTACTTC.

The chain recombines TRBV4-3 with TRBJ1-2; tentatively, D is TRBD1 (6 bases). Germline CDR1 and CDR2: LGHNA and YSLEER. V was clipped by 0 bases and J by 0 bases, with 17 bases between them. CDR3 length equals 18 residues. The CDR3 bases are TGCGCCAGCAGCCAAGATCTTGGCGGGGGGCAAGCTAACTATGGCTACACCTTC. This translates into CASSQDLGGGQANYGYTF.

The V and J genes are TRBV27 and TRBJ2-3; 7 bases match TRBD2. J was trimmed by 0 bases and V by 6 bases; bases with no gene match: 9. The CDR3 has 16 residues. Germline loops: CDR1 MNHEY, CDR2 SMNVEV (reference sequence). Here the CDR3 DNA reads TGTGCCAGCAGCCCCGGAACTAGCGCTAGCACAGATACGCAGTATTTT. This encodes CASSPGTSASTDTQYF.